This T cell receptor (beta chain) was identified in a study of blood T cell repertoires in COVID-19. Sequenced by immunoSEQ multiplex PCR; TCRdb stores in-frame clones only, minus some. The sample contains 25,000 to 35,000 clones, roughly 85% of which appear only once. Trimming left V 1 base short and J 0 bases short, with 7 bases between. This CDR3 has 14 amino acids. The germline V gene encodes CDR1 SGHVS and CDR2 FNYEAQ. The sample comprised peripheral blood. The chain is built from TRBV7-6 and TRBJ2-7; no clear D. The source of this sequence is a human donor in a cohort sampled during active COVID-19. The CDR3 DNA reads TGTGCCAGCAGCTTAGGACAAAGCTCCTACGAGCAGTACTTC. Its protein product is CASSLGQSSYEQYF.